One T cell receptor beta chain is described in this entry. Its matching antigen is unknown. This sample was taken from a study of T cell responses to AZD1222 COVID-19 vaccine. Data came from immunoSEQ multiplex PCR; TCRdb stores just in-frame clones and leaves some out. The table has about 150,000 clones, around 92% seen once. The study, taken as a whole, reports: Donors, mostly white British, included more females; clonal diversity was possibly underestimated. Nearly half of spike-specific TCRs reportedly target unmutated variant regions. Compared with day 0, the breadth and depth of the Spike-specific TCR repertoire rose significantly after two doses of AZD1222.

CDR1 SQVTM and CDR2 ANQGSEA come from the germline V gene. V lost 6 bases to trimming and J lost 0 bases; unmatched junction nucleotides: 4. CDR3 length: 14 residues. This TCR was recovered from an adult who received the AZD1222 COVID-19 vaccine. The chain couples TRBV29-1 to TRBJ1-3; 8 nucleotides match TRBD1. Sequences were derived from peripheral blood, sampled 28 days after the second AZD1222 dose. The CDR3 here is CSVGTGVSGNTIYF. The CDR3 nucleotides are TGCAGCGTCGGGACAGGAGTCTCTGGAAACACCATATATTTT.